This entry describes one T cell receptor (beta chain). Its antigen remains unknown. Samples came from healthy bone marrow donors. This sample was included in a study of cytomegalovirus exposure and HLA in healthy donors. Whole-study findings and limits: When a later analysis was performed, an Asian-associated ancestry cluster reportedly had fewer N-insertions than the roughly 630-donor mean.

The CDR3 is 13 amino acids. CDR1 MNHNY and CDR2 SVGAGI come from the germline V gene (reference sequence). V was clipped by 2 bases and J by 1 base, with 5 bases between them. The PCR ran on 60 Vbeta and 13 Jbeta primers. Profiled with immunoSEQ multiplex PCR; TCRdb holds only in-frame clones, not every one. The sample records 140,000 to 150,000 clones, under 85% being singletons. The clonotype comes from a woman aged 40 to 49 in good health and CMV-seropositive. The gene calls are TRBV6-6 and TRBJ1-1; D uncertain. Sequencing was performed on PBMCs. The chain's CDR3 is CASSYNRNTEAFF. The CDR3 bases are TGTGCCAGCAGTTACAACAGGAACACTGAAGCTTTCTTT.